Presented here are 31 T cell receptor beta chains from one specimen sequenced in a study of cytomegalovirus exposure and HLA in healthy donors. The PCR made use of 60 Vbeta and 13 Jbeta primers. The method was immunoSEQ multiplex PCR; TCRdb's version includes in-frame clones alone and lacks a portion of them. The sample carries some 160,000 clones, roughly 84% recorded once. The sequencing input was PBMCs. Source of these receptors: a young man in good health and CMV-seronegative.

The chain carries TRBV30 and TRBJ1-1, with D possibly being TRBD1 (5 bases). This CDR3 has 13 residues. Deletions cut 1 base from V and 11 bases from J, with 17 bases between. Germline V gene data show CDR1 as GTSNPN and CDR2 as SVGIG (reference sequence). CDR3 bases: TGTGCCTGGAGTGGCAGGGCGGCGAGTCGGGCTTTCTTT. It specifies CAWSGRAASRAFF.

The chain combines TRBV18 with TRBJ2-7; possible D gene TRBD2, 5 bases. Germline loops: CDR1 KGHSH, CDR2 LQKENI. The V end lost 2 bases, the J end lost 1 base, and 9 bases lay between the germline ends. The CDR3 extends over 14 amino acids. The CDR3 region is CASSPARGSYEQYF. The CDR3 DNA sequence: TGTGCCAGCTCACCAGCTCGGGGTTCCTACGAGCAGTACTTC.

The rearrangement links TRBV7-9 to TRBJ2-1; 10 positions match TRBD2. Germline CDR1 is SEHNR and CDR2 is FQNEAQ (reference sequence). This CDR3 has 17 residues. After removal of 5 bases from V and 5 bases from J, the junction contained 12 bases not matched to a gene. The CDR3 DNA reads as TGTGCCAGCAGCACCCAGAGCACTAGCGGGGAACACAATGAGCAGTTCTTC. Translating gives CASSTQSTSGEHNEQFF.

The chain carries TRBV5-4 and TRBJ2-7, with D unresolved. Trimming cost V 1 base and J 2 bases, with 7 bases left between them. The CDR3 has 13 residues. CDR1 is SGHNT and CDR2 is YYREEE in the germline V gene (reference sequence). DNA of the CDR3: TGTGCCAGCAGCTTGCACTCCACCTACGAGCAGTACTTC. Encoded protein: CASSLHSTYEQYF.

The chain couples TRBV13 to TRBJ2-3; 8 bases agree with TRBD1. CDR3 length: 14 amino acids. Germline CDR1 and CDR2: PRHDT and FYEKMQ (reference sequence). V was pared by 5 bases and J by 6 bases, with 7 bases of the junction left unmatched. The CDR3 protein is CASSPDRGTDTQYF. In DNA, the CDR3 is TGTGCCAGCAGCCCAGACAGGGGAACGGATACGCAGTATTTT. Supplemented by reference TRBV13 and TRBJ2-3, the full variable domain reads AAGVIQSPRHLIKEKRETATLKCYPIPRHDTVYWYQQGPGQDPQFLISFYEKMQSDKGSIPDRFSAQQFSDYHSELNMSSLELGDSALYFCASSPDRGTDTQYFGPGTRLTVL.

Here the CDR3 reads CASSAIPRGYTF. DNA of the CDR3: TGTGCCAGCAGTGCGATCCCGAGGGGCTACACCTTC. The J gene is TRBJ1-2, the V gene TRBV6-1; D unresolved. Germline V gives CDR1 MNHNS, CDR2 SASEGT. This CDR3 is 12 amino acids long. The V end was cut by 4 bases, the J end by 8 bases, with 11 bases between.

This chain links TRBV5-1 with TRBJ2-5; 12 nucleotides line up with TRBD2. CDR1 is SGHRS, CDR2 YFSETQ, per germline. The J segment lost 4 bases and the V segment lost 0 bases, leaving 1 base of the junction unmatched. This CDR3 spans 15 amino acids. CDR3 in amino acids: CASSLGLAGVETQYF. CDR3 nucleotides: TGCGCCAGCAGCTTGGGACTAGCGGGGGTAGAGACCCAGTACTTC. Drawing the rest from reference TRBV5-1 and TRBJ2-5, the complete variable domain is KAGVTQTPRYLIKTRGQQVTLSCSPISGHRSVSWYQQTPGQGLQFLFEYFSETQRNKGNFPGRFSGRQFSNSRSEMNVSTLELGDSALYLCASSLGLAGVETQYFGPGTRLLVL.

This chain connects TRBV7-9 to TRBJ2-7; D may be TRBD1 (7 bases). This CDR3 is 16 amino acids long. Trimming cost V 6 bases and J 1 base, with 19 bases left between them. The V gene's germline CDR1 is SEHNR and CDR2 FQNEAQ (reference sequence). DNA for the CDR3: TGTGCCAGCAGTTCGCGACAGGGAGGTCTTTCCTACGAGCAGTACTTC. Its protein is CASSSRQGGLSYEQYF.

This clone was picked up a small number of times. V and J are TRBV23-1 and TRBJ2-4; 7 bases match TRBD1. TRBV23-1 qualifies as an ORF whose function is uncertain. V lost 0 bases to trimming and J lost 3 bases; unmatched junction nucleotides: 8. This CDR3 spans 17 amino acids. The CDR3 region has the DNA TGCGCCAGCAGTCAATCCGTAGGGGGCAAGGTCAAAAACATTCAGTACTTC. This sequence encodes CASSQSVGGKVKNIQYF.

The rearrangement uses TRBV18 and TRBJ1-1, with D perhaps matching TRBD1 (5 bases). The CDR3 consists of 12 residues. The V gene's germline CDR1 is KGHSH and CDR2 LQKENI. The germline V and J ends were trimmed by 2 bases and 10 bases, with 11 bases remaining between them. CDR3 in DNA: TGTGCCAGCTCACCAGGGCAGGGCGCAGCTTTCTTT. Translation: CASSPGQGAAFF.

The chain combines TRBV14 with TRBJ1-3; D call uncertain. Germline V lookup: CDR1 SGHDN, CDR2 FVKESK. Trimming stripped 3 bases from V and 0 bases from J, with 6 bases between. CDR3 size: 14 residues. CDR3 sequence reads: CASSQSLSGNTIYF. CDR3 in DNA: TGTGCCAGCAGCCAGAGCCTCTCTGGAAACACCATATATTTT.

The chain employs TRBV6-5 and TRBJ1-2; no clear D. This CDR3 contains 14 residues. Deletions cut 5 bases from V and 4 bases from J, with 14 bases between. Germline lookup yields CDR1 MNHEY and CDR2 SVGAGI. DNA for the CDR3: TGTGCCAGCAGTCCCTACGGGGAGAGCTATGGCTACACCTTC. Translation: CASSPYGESYGYTF.

This chain's CDR3 is CASTGTDKPYEQYF. The DNA for the CDR3 is TGTGCCAGCACCGGGACAGACAAGCCTTACGAGCAGTACTTC. This rearrangement joins TRBV18 to TRBJ2-7; 7 nucleotides line up with TRBD1. The V gene end was trimmed by 8 bases and the J gene end by 4 bases; junction bases not matched to a gene: 11. Germline V gene lookup returns CDR1 KGHSH and CDR2 LQKENI. This CDR3 is 14 amino acids long. Together with reference TRBV18 and TRBJ2-7, the CDR3 gives the full variable domain: NAGVMQNPRHLVRRRGQEARLRCSPMKGHSHVYWYRQLPEEGLKFMVYLQKENIIDESGMPKERFSAEFPKEGPSILRIQQVVRGDSAAYFCASTGTDKPYEQYFGPGTRLTVT.

The chain couples TRBV28 to TRBJ1-5; 7 bases are shared with TRBD1. The CDR3 length is 19 residues. Per the germline V gene, CDR1 is MDHEN and CDR2 is SYDVKM. After removal of 2 bases from V and 9 bases from J, the junction contained 22 bases not matched to a gene. The CDR3 loop reads CASSLGLISTGKGLGPQHF. CDR3 nucleotides: TGTGCCAGCAGTTTAGGCCTCATTTCGACAGGGAAAGGGTTGGGGCCCCAGCATTTT.

The rearrangement uses TRBV2 and TRBJ2-4; 8 bases agree with TRBD2. From germline, CDR1 is SNHLY and CDR2 FYNNEI. Unmatched junction bases numbered 16, after V lost 9 bases and J lost 9 bases. The length of the CDR3 is 15 residues. The CDR3 bases are TGTGCCAGTGAAGGCCTAGCGGCACGGGAGGGCATTCAGTACTTC. Its translation: CASEGLAAREGIQYF. Filled out from reference TRBV2 and TRBJ2-4, the complete variable domain reads EPEVTQTPSHQVTQMGQEVILRCVPISNHLYFYWYRQILGQKVEFLVSFYNNEISEKSEIFDDQFSVERPDGSNFTLKIRSTKLEDSAMYFCASEGLAAREGIQYFGAGTRLSVL.

This clone has only one observation. The V and J genes are TRBV7-9 and TRBJ1-3; D remains unclear. Germline V gene sequence: CDR1 SEHNR, CDR2 FQNEAQ (reference sequence). The length of the CDR3 is 14 residues. V was pared by 2 bases and J by 4 bases, with 9 bases between. The CDR3 nucleotides read TGTGCCAGCAGCTTAACTGACGGGGGAAACACCATATATTTT. This sequence encodes CASSLTDGGNTIYF.

This clone was detected only a few times. J is TRBJ2-3 and V is TRBV29-1; D perhaps matches TRBD1 (6 bases). CDR1 is SQVTM and CDR2 is ANQGSEA in the germline V gene. The CDR3 totals 14 residues. V lost 3 bases and J 3 bases, leaving 13 bases between the germline ends. The CDR3 bases are TGCAGCGTTGACAGGCCCCAGGGGACAGATACGCAGTATTTT. Translated: CSVDRPQGTDTQYF.

This clone was found a few times. The V and J genes are TRBV6-1 and TRBJ1-2; 7 bases line up with TRBD1. This CDR3 is 14 amino acids long. Per the germline V gene, CDR1 is MNHNS and CDR2 is SASEGT. Trimming took 6 bases from V and 3 from J; bases not matched to a gene: 7. In DNA, the CDR3 is TGTGCCAGCAGGCGGGACAGACTCTACTATGGCTACACCTTC. Protein product: CASRRDRLYYGYTF.

This chain uses TRBV15 with TRBJ1-1; unclear D gene. Germline V gene sequence: CDR1 LNHNV, CDR2 YYDKDF (reference sequence). This CDR3 contains 17 residues. Trimming pared 0 bases from V and 0 bases from J, leaving 14 bases between. This chain's CDR3 is CATSRDWRGLMNTEAFF. CDR3 nucleotides: TGTGCCACCAGCAGAGATTGGAGAGGGCTCATGAACACTGAAGCTTTCTTT.

V and J are TRBV14 and TRBJ1-2, with 7 bases identical to TRBD1. With 3 bases clipped from V and 0 bases from J, the junction kept 10 bases outside the gene matches. CDR3 length: 17 residues. Germline CDR1 and CDR2: SGHDN and FVKESK. This CDR3 reads CASSQLGTALTNYGYTF. CDR3 bases: TGTGCCAGCAGCCAGCTCGGGACAGCGCTTACTAACTATGGCTACACCTTC.

V is TRBV29-1 and J is TRBJ1-6; 7 bases align to TRBD1. CDR1 and CDR2 (germline): SQVTM, ANQGSEA. V shed 6 bases and J 13 bases; nucleotides not matched to a gene: 9. The CDR3 has 12 residues. The CDR3 DNA reads as TGCAGCGTCACCCAGGGGGAAGGTCCCCTCCACTTT. This codes for CSVTQGEGPLHF. Full variable domain (remainder filled in from reference TRBV29-1 and TRBJ1-6): SAVISQKPSRDICQRGTSLTIQCQVDSQVTMMFWYRQQPGQSLTLIATANQGSEATYESGFVIDKFPISRPNLTFSTLTVSNMSPEDSSIYLCSVTQGEGPLHFGNGTRLTVT.

This chain links TRBV6-6 with TRBJ2-4; TRBD1 might be the D (8 bases). V lost 4 bases and J 3 bases, leaving 13 bases between the germline ends. The length of the CDR3 is 15 residues. Germline CDR1 is MNHNY and CDR2 is SVGAGI (reference sequence). The CDR3 region has the DNA TGTGCCAGCAGTTTTACAGGGGGGGGCAAAAACATTCAGTACTTC. Amino acid sequence: CASSFTGGGKNIQYF.

The genes are TRBV11-3 and TRBJ2-7, with 7 nucleotides matching TRBD2. This CDR3 region has 16 residues. Trimming at V came to 2 bases and at J to 4 bases, leaving 11 bases not matched to a gene. The germline V gene has CDR1 SGHNT and CDR2 YENEEA. The CDR3: CASSLRGGSPEYEQYF. The CDR3 DNA sequence: TGTGCCAGCAGCTTAAGGGGCGGGAGCCCAGAATACGAGCAGTACTTC.

The V and J genes are TRBV7-8 and TRBJ2-7; the match to TRBD2 covers 8 bases. J lost 0 bases, V lost 1 base, and 5 bases had no gene match. From germline, CDR1 is SGHVS and CDR2 FQNEAQ. This CDR3 is built from 16 residues. CDR3 DNA: TGTGCCAGCAGCTTAGGGGCCGGGACTAGCTCCTACGAGCAGTACTTC. Encoded protein: CASSLGAGTSSYEQYF.

The chain has TRBV28 and TRBJ1-1; tentative D call: TRBD1 (5 bases). Germline-derived CDR1 and CDR2 are MDHEN and SYDVKM. V was clipped by 8 bases and J by 7 bases, with 20 bases between them. The CDR3 has 14 amino acids. In DNA form, the CDR3 reads TGTGCCAGCCCCCCGCAGGGCAGGCGAGATGAAGCTTTCTTT. Amino acids: CASPPQGRRDEAFF. Full variable domain (outside the CDR3, taken from reference TRBV28 and TRBJ1-1): DVKVTQSSRYLVKRTGEKVFLECVQDMDHENMFWYRQDPGLGLRLIYFSYDVKMKEKGDIPEGYSVSREKKERFSLILESASTNQTSMYLCASPPQGRRDEAFFGQGTRLTVV.

The chain is built from TRBV27 and TRBJ1-5; a possible D gene is TRBD1 (5 bases). V was clipped by 6 bases and J by 0 bases, with 12 bases between them. Germline CDR1 and CDR2: MNHEY and SMNVEV (reference sequence). The CDR3 has 15 residues. CDR3 region: CASRFTGYSNQPQHF. In DNA, the CDR3 is TGTGCCAGCAGATTTACAGGTTATAGCAATCAGCCCCAGCATTTT.

A remark on this clone: The same CDR3 arises from other DNA sequences in this sample as well. This chain connects TRBV7-9 to TRBJ2-7, with TRBD2 matching over 7 bases. V gave up 2 bases and J gave up 2 bases; unmatched junction bases: 0. Germline V gives CDR1 SEHNR, CDR2 FQNEAQ (reference sequence). This CDR3 comprises 13 residues. The CDR3 DNA sequence: TGTGCCAGCAGCTTACGGGAGGCCTACGAGCAGTACTTC. It translates to CASSLREAYEQYF.

The chain carries TRBV10-3 and TRBJ1-2; D might be TRBD1 (5 bases). Trimming took 6 bases from V and 5 from J, leaving 16 bases between them. Germline V lookup: CDR1 ENHRY, CDR2 SYGVKD. This CDR3 region has 14 residues. CDR3: CAIRTRGIGYGYTF. The CDR3 bases are TGTGCCATCAGGACGCGGGGCATCGGGTATGGCTACACCTTC.

This chain connects TRBV7-2 to TRBJ2-2, with TRBD1 as a possible D gene (6 bases). The germline gives CDR1 SGHTA, CDR2 FQGNSA. Between the trimmed V and J ends, which lost 2 bases and 7 bases, there was a span of 11 bases. There are 14 residues in the CDR3. The CDR3 spells CASSLTAGVGELFF. DNA of the CDR3: TGTGCCAGCAGCTTAACTGCAGGGGTCGGGGAGCTGTTTTTT.

V usage is TRBV6-4 and J usage is TRBJ2-2; 11 positions match TRBD2. CDR3 length: 16 residues. V lost 0 bases, J lost 6 bases, and 3 bases stayed unmatched. CDR1 is MRHNA and CDR2 is SNTAGT in the germline V gene. CDR3 sequence: CASSDSASGGSGELFF. CDR3 coding DNA: TGTGCCAGCAGTGACTCGGCTAGCGGGGGGTCCGGGGAGCTGTTTTTT.

This chain links TRBV28 with TRBJ2-1; 10 bases agree with TRBD1. The germline V gene encodes CDR1 MDHEN and CDR2 SYDVKM. This CDR3 comprises 12 residues. V shed 7 bases, J shed 15 bases, and the junction held 9 bases outside the gene matches. For the CDR3, the DNA is TGTGCCAGCAACGGCCGGGACAGGGGTTCGTTCTTC. Translating gives CASNGRDRGSFF.